This T cell receptor (beta chain) was documented in a study of cytomegalovirus exposure and HLA in healthy donors. The sample holds a few counts of this clone. From germline, CDR1 is SGHNT and CDR2 YENEEA. The V and J ends lost 4 bases and 4 bases respectively, with 9 bases between them. The CDR3 sequence is 13 residues long. Sequenced by immunoSEQ multiplex PCR; TCRdb stores in-frame clones only, minus some. The sample lists 100,000 to 150,000 clones, around 90% occurring once. The chain employs TRBV11-3 and TRBJ2-3, with D unresolved. This TCR was recovered from a woman between 18 and 29 years old in good health and CMV-seronegative. The sample was PBMCs. The CDR3 spells CASSSVVADTQYF. CDR3 bases: TGTGCCAGCAGCTCCGTTGTTGCAGATACGCAGTATTTT. Full variable domain (remainder filled in from reference TRBV11-3 and TRBJ2-3): EAGVVQSPRYKIIEKKQPVAFWCNPISGHNTLYWYLQNLGQGPELLIRYENEEAVDDSQLPKDRFSAERLKGVDSTLKIQPAELGDSAVYLCASSSVVADTQYFGPGTRLTVL.